These 25 T cell receptor beta chains came from one sample sequenced in a study of vaccination and CD4 T cells after COVID-19. The antigens of these receptors remain unknown. Once obtained from cultured CD4+ T cells, the DNA was sequenced using the Oncomine TCR Beta short-read assay. TCRdb ran MiXCR on the PCR reads and lists one entry per CDR3 protein. The sample has 15,000 to 20,000 distinct CDR3 sequences, 50% to 70% seen once. The treatment: approximately 9-day PBMC culture with coronavirus spike peptide pools or control peptides (ViraFEST assay). This sample comprised CD4+ T cells from blood, cultured in vitro, obtained after SARS-CoV-2 vaccination. The source is a human donor who had recovered from COVID-19.

V gene TRBV20-1 combines with J gene TRBJ1-1; D unresolved. Germline CDR1 and CDR2: DFQATT and SNEGSKA (reference sequence). This CDR3 region has 14 residues. The germline V and J ends were trimmed by 5 bases and 0 bases, with 13 bases remaining between them. The CDR3 sequence is CSAARVGLNTEAFF. CDR3 nucleotides: TGCAGTGCTGCGAGGGTCGGTCTGAACACTGAAGCTTTCTTT.

The chain uses TRBV25-1 and TRBJ1-6; 8 nucleotides line up with TRBD1. The J segment lost 7 bases and the V segment lost 1 base, leaving 3 bases of the junction unmatched. The CDR3 totals 15 residues. The germline CDR1 and CDR2 sequences are MGHDK and SYGVNS. DNA for the CDR3: TGTGCCAGCAGTGAATTGTCAGGGGGCAATTCACCCCTCCACTTT. As protein: CASSELSGGNSPLHF.

V and J are TRBV7-2 and TRBJ2-7, with a possible D match to TRBD2 (6 bases). CDR1 SGHTA and CDR2 FQGNSA come from the germline V gene. V was clipped by 4 bases and J by 6 bases, with 13 bases between them. The CDR3 is 13 residues long. In DNA form, the CDR3 reads TGTGCCAGCAGCTCATCCAGGAGGGCCGAGCAGTACTTC. Translated, it gives CASSSSRRAEQYF.

This clonotype was counted only a few times. The rearrangement links TRBV12-3 or TRBV12-4 to TRBJ1-5; possibly TRBD1 for D (5 bases). Trimming removed 2 bases at V and 11 bases at J, with 13 bases between. The CDR3 runs 13 residues. The CDR3 DNA sequence: TGTGCCAGCAGTTTAACGGGACCAGGGACCCAGCATTTT. Translation: CASSLTGPGTQHF.

The chain is built from TRBV11-3 and TRBJ2-1; D is ambiguous. The CDR3 has 14 amino acids. Between the trimmed V and J ends, which lost 1 base and 5 bases, there was a span of 9 bases. The V gene's germline CDR1 is SGHNT and CDR2 YENEEA. The CDR3 bases are TGTGCCAGCAGCTTAGTTTTCGAGAACAATGAGCAGTTCTTC. Amino acids: CASSLVFENNEQFF.

This clonotype has just a few counts. The J gene is TRBJ1-5, the V gene TRBV12-3 or TRBV12-4; D remains ambiguous. V dropped 2 bases and J dropped 5 bases, with 4 bases sitting between them. The CDR3 extends over 12 amino acids. CDR3 DNA sequence: TGTGCCAGCAGTTTATCGGATCAGCCCCAGCATTTT. Protein product: CASSLSDQPQHF.

In its sample, this clonotype was seen a few times. This chain links TRBV6-2 or TRBV6-3 with TRBJ1-5; D uncertain. The CDR3 loop spans 14 amino acids. Germline CDR1 reads MNHEY; CDR2 reads SVGEGT. Trimming left V 6 bases short and J 2 bases short, with 11 bases between. The CDR3 here is CASRFSQGNQPQHF. In DNA form, the CDR3 reads TGTGCCAGCAGATTTTCGCAGGGCAATCAGCCCCAGCATTTT.

This clonotype came up once. The J gene is TRBJ2-7, the V gene TRBV28; 8 bases agree with TRBD1. The junction had 8 bases not matched to a gene; V was cut back by 4 bases and J by 3 bases. Per germline, CDR1 MDHEN and CDR2 SYDVKM. This CDR3 has 15 residues. CDR3 bases: TGTGCCAGCAGTTCCCGACAGGGGATACACTACGAGCAGTACTTC. This translates into CASSSRQGIHYEQYF.

The gene calls are TRBV6-2 or TRBV6-3 and TRBJ2-2, with TRBD1 matching over 7 bases. With 7 bases clipped from V and 2 bases from J, the junction kept 7 bases outside the gene matches. Per the germline V gene, CDR1 is MNHEY and CDR2 is SVGEGT. The CDR3 length is 15 residues. CDR3: CASTTGTVNTGELFF. In nucleotides, the CDR3 is TGTGCCAGCACAACCGGGACAGTAAACACCGGGGAGCTGTTTTTT.

This sequence joins TRBV6-5 and TRBJ1-3; 9 positions match TRBD1. CDR3 length: 16 residues. V gave up 4 bases and J gave up 4 bases; unmatched junction bases: 8. The germline gives CDR1 MNHEY, CDR2 SVGAGI. In DNA, the CDR3 is TGTGCCAGCAGTTTGTCCACCGGGACAGGGGGAAACACCATATATTTT. It yields the protein CASSLSTGTGGNTIYF.

In DNA, the CDR3 is TGCAGCGTTGGGACAGGCTACGAGCAGTACTTC. This sequence encodes CSVGTGYEQYF. This sequence joins TRBV29-1 and TRBJ2-7; 7 bases line up with TRBD1. V shed 4 bases, J shed 3 bases, and the junction held 0 bases outside the gene matches. This CDR3 comprises 11 residues. Germline V CDR1 and CDR2: SQVTM, ANQGSEA.

This clonotype occurred a few times. V usage is TRBV20-1 and J usage is TRBJ1-2; tentatively, D is TRBD1 (6 bases). Germline CDR1 reads DFQATT; CDR2 reads SNEGSKA (reference sequence). This CDR3 has 15 amino acids. V gave up 4 bases and J gave up 5 bases, with 20 bases separating them. CDR3 bases: TGCAGTGCTATAAGTGAAACAGGGCTGGGGTATGGCTACACCTTC. Residues: CSAISETGLGYGYTF.

This clonotype came up a few times. The rearrangement joins TRBV20-1 to TRBJ1-2, with TRBD1 identical over 7 bases. Germline V lookup: CDR1 DFQATT, CDR2 SNEGSKA (reference sequence). V was pared by 6 bases and J by 6 bases, with 16 bases of the junction left unmatched. This CDR3 comprises 15 residues. In DNA form, the CDR3 reads TGCAGTGCAGATACTACCGCCGGGACAGCTAATGGCTACACCTTC. It is translated as CSADTTAGTANGYTF.

This clonotype was counted a single time. This chain connects TRBV18 to TRBJ1-2, with D tentatively TRBD1 (6 bases). CDR3 length: 15 amino acids. Trimming pared 6 bases from V and 3 bases from J, leaving 17 bases between. Germline V gene sequence: CDR1 KGHSH, CDR2 LQKENI. CDR3 sequence (DNA): TGTGCCAGCTCCCGGTCGGGGACAACTTACTATGGCTACACCTTC. Protein product: CASSRSGTTYYGYTF.

V and J are TRBV20-1 and TRBJ2-7, with 8 bases lining up with TRBD1. The CDR3 runs 14 residues. The germline V gene encodes CDR1 DFQATT and CDR2 SNEGSKA (reference sequence). V was pared by 6 bases and J by 1 base, with 8 bases of the junction left unmatched. The CDR3, as DNA: TGCAGTGCGGGGGGACAGGCCCCTTCCTACGAGCAGTACTTC. Protein sequence: CSAGGQAPSYEQYF.

The genes are TRBV20-1 and TRBJ2-2; TRBD2 aligns across 8 bases. Germline-derived CDR1 and CDR2 are DFQATT and SNEGSKA (reference sequence). The CDR3 spans 14 residues. Trimming cost V 6 bases and J 7 bases; bases outside gene matches: 10. Here the CDR3 reads CSARRGARVGELFF. CDR3 DNA sequence: TGCAGTGCCAGGCGGGGGGCTCGGGTCGGGGAGCTGTTTTTT.

The rearrangement joins TRBV20-1 to TRBJ2-1; TRBD2 matches at 13 bases. CDR3 length: 16 amino acids. Germline loops: CDR1 DFQATT, CDR2 SNEGSKA (reference sequence). The V segment lost 5 bases and the J segment 3 bases; nucleotides outside the gene matches: 7. The CDR3 DNA reads TGCAGTGCTCCACGACTAGCGGGAGGAAACTACAATGAGCAGTTCTTC. Residues: CSAPRLAGGNYNEQFF.

V is TRBV24-1 and J is TRBJ1-5; TRBD1 might be the D (5 bases). The germline V gene has CDR1 KGHDR and CDR2 SFDVKD. Trimming stripped 4 bases from V and 2 bases from J, with 11 bases between. This CDR3 has 15 residues. The DNA for the CDR3 is TGTGCCACCAGTGAATCGGGGGGTCGCAATCAGCCCCAGCATTTT. Protein: CATSESGGRNQPQHF.

The genes are TRBV15 and TRBJ1-1, with TRBD1 matching over 8 bases. CDR1 is LNHNV and CDR2 is YYDKDF in the germline V gene (reference sequence). J was trimmed by 0 bases and V by 5 bases; bases with no gene match: 5. There are 15 residues in the CDR3. The CDR3 protein is CATSPRTGMNTEAFF. CDR3 DNA sequence: TGTGCCACCAGCCCACGGACAGGGATGAACACTGAAGCTTTCTTT. The full variable domain, with the rest looked up from reference TRBV15 and TRBJ1-1, is DAMVIQNPRYQVTQFGKPVTLSCSQTLNHNVMYWYQQKSSQAPKLLFHYYDKDFNNEADTPDNFQSRRPNTSFCFLDIRSPGLGDTAMYLCATSPRTGMNTEAFFGQGTRLTVV.

The rearrangement uses TRBV20-1 and TRBJ1-6, with no clear D. The CDR3 spans 16 residues. V lost 6 bases to trimming and J lost 7 bases, with 22 bases between them. Germline lookup yields CDR1 DFQATT and CDR2 SNEGSKA (reference sequence). CDR3 DNA sequence: TGCAGTGCAAGTGGAACCGGTTGGGGTGGAAATTCACCCCTCCACTTT. Its protein is CSASGTGWGGNSPLHF.

This chain's CDR3 is CASSGTGRFLEAFF. The CDR3 DNA reads as TGTGCCAGCAGTGGGACAGGGCGGTTTTTAGAAGCTTTCTTT. The chain carries TRBV2 and TRBJ1-1, with 8 bases identical to TRBD1. Germline V gives CDR1 SNHLY, CDR2 FYNNEI. The CDR3 length is 14 residues. Losses at the gene ends were 4 bases for V and 8 bases for J; bases not matched to a gene: 9.

This sequence joins TRBV19 and TRBJ1-1, with D perhaps TRBD1 (5 bases). Trimming left V 8 bases short and J 7 bases short, with 20 bases between. The germline CDR1 and CDR2 sequences are LNHDA and SQIVND (reference sequence). This CDR3 spans 14 amino acids. CDR3 nucleotide sequence: TGTGCCAGTGGCCGGGACTTCGGAGAGGGTGAAGCTTTCTTT. Its protein is CASGRDFGEGEAFF.

By share of the sample, this clonotype is medium-sized (0.01 to 0.1%). The chain carries TRBV20-1 and TRBJ1-3, with D unresolved. Germline CDR1 reads DFQATT; CDR2 reads SNEGSKA (reference sequence). There are 12 residues in the CDR3. Trimming left V 6 bases short and J 0 bases short, with 6 bases between. The DNA of the CDR3 is TGCAGTGCGCAACCCTCTGGAAACACCATATATTTT. It specifies CSAQPSGNTIYF.

This clonotype showed up just a few times. The chain links TRBV6-1 to TRBJ1-2, with TRBD1 as a possible D gene (6 bases). Germline lookup yields CDR1 MNHNS and CDR2 SASEGT. The CDR3 spans 16 residues. Trimming cost V 7 bases and J 0 bases, with 18 bases left between them. CDR3 residues: CASTTSRQEANYGYTF. CDR3 in DNA: TGTGCCAGCACCACATCCAGACAGGAAGCTAACTATGGCTACACCTTC.

In its sample, this clonotype was seen a few times. This chain uses TRBV7-9 with TRBJ2-1, with 9 bases that match TRBD1. The trim removed 5 bases at V and 7 bases at J, leaving 6 bases unmatched. Germline V gives CDR1 SEHNR, CDR2 FQNEAQ (reference sequence). This CDR3 comprises 14 residues. CDR3 nucleotide sequence: TGTGCCAGCAGCCCGGGACAGGGAGTAAATGAGCAGTTCTTC. It is translated as CASSPGQGVNEQFF.